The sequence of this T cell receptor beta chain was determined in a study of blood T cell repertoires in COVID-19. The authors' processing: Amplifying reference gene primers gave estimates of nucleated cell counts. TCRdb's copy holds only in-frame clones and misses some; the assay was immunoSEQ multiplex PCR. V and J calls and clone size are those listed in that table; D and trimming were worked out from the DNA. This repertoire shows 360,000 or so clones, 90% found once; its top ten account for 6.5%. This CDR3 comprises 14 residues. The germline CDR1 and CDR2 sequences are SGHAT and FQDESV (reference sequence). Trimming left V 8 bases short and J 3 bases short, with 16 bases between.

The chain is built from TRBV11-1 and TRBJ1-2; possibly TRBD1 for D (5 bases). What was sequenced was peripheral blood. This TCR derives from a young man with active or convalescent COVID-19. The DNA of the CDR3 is TGTGCCAGCGCCCGGAAGCCGGGGGACTATGGCTACACCTTC. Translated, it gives CASARKPGDYGYTF. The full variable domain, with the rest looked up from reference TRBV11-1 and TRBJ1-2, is EAEVAQSPRYKITEKSQAVAFWCDPISGHATLYWYRQILGQGPELLVQFQDESVVDDSQLPKDRFSAERLKGVDSTLKIQPAELGDSAMYLCASARKPGDYGYTFGSGTRLTVV.